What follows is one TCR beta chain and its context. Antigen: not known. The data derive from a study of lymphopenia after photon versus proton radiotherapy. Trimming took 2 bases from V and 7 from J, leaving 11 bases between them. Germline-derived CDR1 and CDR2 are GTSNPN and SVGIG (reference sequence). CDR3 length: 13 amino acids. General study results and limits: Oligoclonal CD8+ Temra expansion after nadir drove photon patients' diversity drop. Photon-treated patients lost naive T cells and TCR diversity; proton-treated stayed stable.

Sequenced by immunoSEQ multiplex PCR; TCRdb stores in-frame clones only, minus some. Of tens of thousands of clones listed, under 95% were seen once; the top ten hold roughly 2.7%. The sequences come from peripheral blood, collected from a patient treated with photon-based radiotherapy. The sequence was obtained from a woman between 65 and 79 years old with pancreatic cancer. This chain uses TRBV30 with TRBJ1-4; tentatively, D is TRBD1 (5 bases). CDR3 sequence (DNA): TGTGCCTGGAGTAGGGGCCGCCTTGAAAAACTGTTTTTT. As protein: CAWSRGRLEKLFF.